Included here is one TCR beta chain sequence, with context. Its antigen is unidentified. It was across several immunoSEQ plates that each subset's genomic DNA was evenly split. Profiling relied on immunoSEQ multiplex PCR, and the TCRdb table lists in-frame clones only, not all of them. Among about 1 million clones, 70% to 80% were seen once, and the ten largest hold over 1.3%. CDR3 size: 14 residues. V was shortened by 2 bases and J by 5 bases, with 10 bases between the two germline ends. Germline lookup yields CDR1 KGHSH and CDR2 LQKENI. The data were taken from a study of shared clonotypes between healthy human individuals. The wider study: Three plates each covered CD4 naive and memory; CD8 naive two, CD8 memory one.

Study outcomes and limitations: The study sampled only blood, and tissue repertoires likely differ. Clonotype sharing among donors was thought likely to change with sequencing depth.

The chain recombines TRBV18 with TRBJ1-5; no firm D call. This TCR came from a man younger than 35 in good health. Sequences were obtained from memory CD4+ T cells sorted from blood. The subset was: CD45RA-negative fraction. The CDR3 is CASSPAPSYQPQHF. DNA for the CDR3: TGTGCCAGCTCACCAGCTCCGTCCTATCAGCCCCAGCATTTT.